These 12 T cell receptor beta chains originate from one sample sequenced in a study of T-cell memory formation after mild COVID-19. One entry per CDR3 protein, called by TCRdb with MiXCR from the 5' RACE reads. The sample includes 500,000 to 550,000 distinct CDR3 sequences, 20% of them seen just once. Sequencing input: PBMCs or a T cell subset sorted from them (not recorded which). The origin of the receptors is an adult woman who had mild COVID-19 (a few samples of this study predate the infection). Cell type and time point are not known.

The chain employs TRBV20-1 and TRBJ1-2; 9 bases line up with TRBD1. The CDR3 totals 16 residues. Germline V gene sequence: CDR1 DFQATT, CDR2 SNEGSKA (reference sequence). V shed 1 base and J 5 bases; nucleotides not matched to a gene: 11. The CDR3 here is CSARVEGGQGGYGYTF. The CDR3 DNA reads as TGCAGTGCTAGAGTGGAGGGGGGACAGGGCGGATATGGCTACACCTTC.

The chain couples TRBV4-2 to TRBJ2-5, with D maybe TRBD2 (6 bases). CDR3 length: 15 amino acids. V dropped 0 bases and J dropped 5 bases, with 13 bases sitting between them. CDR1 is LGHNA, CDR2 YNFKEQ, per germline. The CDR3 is CASSQDVAGRETQYF. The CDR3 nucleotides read TGTGCCAGCAGCCAAGATGTGGCGGGGCGGGAGACCCAGTACTTC.

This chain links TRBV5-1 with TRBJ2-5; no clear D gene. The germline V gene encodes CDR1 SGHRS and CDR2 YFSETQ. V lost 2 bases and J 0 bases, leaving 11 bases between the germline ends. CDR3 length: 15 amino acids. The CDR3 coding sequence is TGCGCCAGCAGCTTTTTAGGCCGGTACCAAGAGACCCAGTACTTC. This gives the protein CASSFLGRYQETQYF.

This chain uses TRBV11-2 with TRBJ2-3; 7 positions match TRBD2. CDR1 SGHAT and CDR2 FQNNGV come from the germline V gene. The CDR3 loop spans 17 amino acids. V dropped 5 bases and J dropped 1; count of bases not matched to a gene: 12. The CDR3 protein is CASSHSLLAVRTDTQYF. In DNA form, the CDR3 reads TGTGCCAGCAGCCATAGCCTCCTAGCGGTGCGCACAGATACGCAGTATTTT.

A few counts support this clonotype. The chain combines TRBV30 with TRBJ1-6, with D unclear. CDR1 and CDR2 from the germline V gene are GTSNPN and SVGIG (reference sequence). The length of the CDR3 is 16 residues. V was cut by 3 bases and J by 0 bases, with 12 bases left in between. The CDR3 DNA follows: TGTGCCTGGAGCGTCGTGTGGAGCTCCTATAATTCACCCCTCCACTTT. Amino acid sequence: CAWSVVWSSYNSPLHF.

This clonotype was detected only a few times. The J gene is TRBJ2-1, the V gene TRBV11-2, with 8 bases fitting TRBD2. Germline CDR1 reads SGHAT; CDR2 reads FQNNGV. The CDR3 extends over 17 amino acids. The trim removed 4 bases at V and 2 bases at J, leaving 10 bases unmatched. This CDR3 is CASSSRGSGDAYNEQFF. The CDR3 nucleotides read TGTGCCAGCAGCTCGAGGGGTAGCGGGGACGCCTACAATGAGCAGTTCTTC.

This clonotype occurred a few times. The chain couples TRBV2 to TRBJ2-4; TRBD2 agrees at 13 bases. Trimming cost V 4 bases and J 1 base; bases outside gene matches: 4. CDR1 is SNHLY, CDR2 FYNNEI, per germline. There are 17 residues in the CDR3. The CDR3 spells CASSGTSGSVAKNIQYF. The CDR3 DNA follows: TGTGCCAGCAGTGGGACTAGCGGGAGCGTTGCCAAAAACATTCAGTACTTC.

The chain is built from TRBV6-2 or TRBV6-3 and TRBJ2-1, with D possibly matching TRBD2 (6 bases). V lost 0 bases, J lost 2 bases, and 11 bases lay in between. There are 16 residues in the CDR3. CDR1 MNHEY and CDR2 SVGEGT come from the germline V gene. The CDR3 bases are TGTGCCAGCAGTTACTCTGGGAGGACTACCTACAATGAGCAGTTCTTC. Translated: CASSYSGRTTYNEQFF.

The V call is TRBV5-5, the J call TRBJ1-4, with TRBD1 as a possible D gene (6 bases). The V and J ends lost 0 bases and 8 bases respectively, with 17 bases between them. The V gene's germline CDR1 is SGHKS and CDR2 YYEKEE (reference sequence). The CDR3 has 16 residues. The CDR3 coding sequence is TGTGCCAGCAGCTTGGGGTTCGGGGGGCTACAGGAAAAACTGTTTTTT. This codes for CASSLGFGGLQEKLFF.

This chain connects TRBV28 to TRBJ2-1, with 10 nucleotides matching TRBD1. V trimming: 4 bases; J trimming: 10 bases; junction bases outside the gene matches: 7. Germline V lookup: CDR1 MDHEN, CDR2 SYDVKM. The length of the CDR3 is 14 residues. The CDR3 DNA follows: TGTGCCAGCAGTTGGGGACAGGGGCCTGGGGAGCAGTTCTTC. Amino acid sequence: CASSWGQGPGEQFF.

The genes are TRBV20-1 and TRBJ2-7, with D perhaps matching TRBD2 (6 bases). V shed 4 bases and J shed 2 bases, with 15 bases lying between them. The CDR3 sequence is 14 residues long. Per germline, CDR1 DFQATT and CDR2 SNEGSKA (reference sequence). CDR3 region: CSATGLATTYEQYF. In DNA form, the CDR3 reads TGCAGTGCTACTGGGCTAGCGACAACCTACGAGCAGTACTTC.

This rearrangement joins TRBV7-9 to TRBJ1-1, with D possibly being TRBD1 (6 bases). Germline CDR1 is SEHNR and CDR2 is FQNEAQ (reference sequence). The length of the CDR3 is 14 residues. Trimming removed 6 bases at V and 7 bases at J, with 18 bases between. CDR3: CASSALGGFGEAFF. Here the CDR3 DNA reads TGTGCCAGCAGTGCCTTGGGGGGCTTTGGTGAAGCTTTCTTT.